Listed below are T cell receptor beta chains from one sample, sequenced in a study of vaccination and CD4 T cells after COVID-19. No antigens are known for them. MiXCR, applied by TCRdb to the PCR reads, yields one record per CDR3 protein. This sample has 8,400 or so distinct CDR3 sequences, with around 70% found just once. Sequenced sample: CD4+ T cells from blood, cultured in vitro. These receptors came from a human donor who had recovered from COVID-19. CDR3s include the opening cysteine and the closing phenylalanine or tryptophan. D genes are given only for firm matches. The listing skips clone size in some rows; elsewhere it reads once, few, many or a size class.

v_gene	d_gene	j_gene	abundance	CDR3aa	CDR3nt
TRBV20-1	NA	TRBJ2-7	NA	CSARSGHSYEQYF	TGCAGTGCTAGAAGCGGGCACTCCTACGAGCAGTACTTC
TRBV7-6	NA	TRBJ2-2	NA	CASSLRAEDGELFF	TGTGCCAGCAGCTTAAGGGCTGAGGACGGGGAGCTGTTTTTT
TRBV5-4	NA	TRBJ1-2	NA	CASSLGAGNGYTF	TGTGCCAGCAGCTTAGGAGCCGGGAATGGCTACACCTTC
TRBV6-1	TRBD2	TRBJ2-5	few	CASRGQAGEETQYF	TGTGCCAGCCGGGGTCAAGCGGGAGAAGAGACCCAGTACTTC
TRBV20-1	NA	TRBJ1-6	NA	CSAPGRWGDSPLHF	TGCAGTGCTCCGGGGCGCTGGGGGGATTCACCCCTCCACTTT
TRBV10-2	TRBD1	TRBJ1-6	NA	CASSEAGTGNNSPLHF	TGCGCCAGCAGTGAGGCCGGGACAGGGAATAATTCACCCCTCCACTTT
TRBV5-6	NA	TRBJ1-5	NA	CASSPGLLLAGNQPQHF	TGTGCCAGCAGCCCGGGACTCCTCCTAGCGGGCAATCAGCCCCAGCATTTT
TRBV7-2	NA	TRBJ1-1	NA	CASSLGGIGWGATEAFF	TGTGCCAGCAGCTTAGGGGGGATCGGCTGGGGGGCCACTGAAGCTTTCTTT
TRBV10-3	NA	TRBJ1-5	NA	CAISPGGNQPQHF	TGTGCCATCAGTCCCGGGGGCAATCAGCCCCAGCATTTT
TRBV20-1	NA	TRBJ2-3	NA	CSAFPRAYDGYTQYF	TGCAGTGCCTTCCCCCGGGCCTACGACGGTTATACGCAGTATTTT
TRBV15	NA	TRBJ1-1	few	CATTQGYTEAFF	TGTGCCACCACCCAGGGGTACACTGAAGCTTTCTTT
TRBV20-1	TRBD2	TRBJ2-7	NA	CSASTALAGGHEQYF	TGCAGTGCTAGTACGGCTTTAGCGGGGGGGCACGAGCAGTACTTC
TRBV20-1	NA	TRBJ1-1	NA	CSAQTRRQNTEAFF	TGCAGTGCCCAGACTAGGCGGCAGAACACTGAAGCTTTCTTT
TRBV19	TRBD2	TRBJ2-3	NA	CATRASGGDTQYF	TGTGCCACCCGAGCCTCGGGGGGAGATACGCAGTATTTT
TRBV20-1	NA	TRBJ1-1	NA	CSARPAGTKNTEAFF	TGCAGTGCTAGGCCCGCCGGGACCAAAAACACTGAAGCTTTCTTT
TRBV11-2	NA	TRBJ2-3	NA	CASSLSGTTDTQYF	TGTGCCAGCAGCTTATCCGGAACTACAGATACGCAGTATTTT
TRBV6-2/TRBV6-3	NA	TRBJ1-1	NA	CASSYVWGANTEAFF	TGTGCCAGCAGTTACGTCTGGGGGGCGAACACTGAAGCTTTCTTT
TRBV6-5	NA	TRBJ2-7	once	CASSYMGGTYEQYF	TGTGCCAGCAGTTACATGGGGGGAACCTACGAGCAGTACTTC
TRBV11-2	TRBD1	TRBJ1-5	NA	CASSLEAGGGQPQHF	TGTGCCAGCAGCTTAGAGGCAGGGGGCGGACAGCCCCAGCATTTT
TRBV7-9	NA	TRBJ1-5	NA	CASSLDGQPQHF	TGTGCCAGCAGCTTAGATGGTCAGCCCCAGCATTTT
TRBV7-2	NA	TRBJ2-3	NA	CASSGQRDLPQYF	TGTGCCAGCAGCGGGCAAAGAGATCTACCGCAGTATTTT
TRBV19	TRBD1	TRBJ1-5	NA	CASRSTGASGQPQHF	TGTGCCAGTAGGTCTACAGGGGCCTCCGGGCAGCCCCAGCATTTT
TRBV28	TRBD1	TRBJ1-2	NA	CASSSLDRGLYGGYTF	TGTGCCAGCAGCTCTCTGGACAGGGGGCTATACGGTGGCTACACCTTC
TRBV10-3	NA	TRBJ2-1	NA	CAAGGGGPTYNEQFF	TGTGCCGCAGGTGGTGGGGGTCCTACCTACAATGAGCAGTTCTTC
TRBV18	NA	TRBJ2-2	NA	CASSPQGAGELFF	TGTGCCAGCTCACCACAGGGGGCCGGGGAGCTGTTTTTT
TRBV20-1	TRBD1	TRBJ2-1	NA	CSAGTAYNEQFF	TGCAGTGCTGGGACAGCCTACAATGAGCAGTTCTTC
TRBV7-4	TRBD1	TRBJ1-5	NA	CASSLGTGGQHF	TGTGCCAGCAGCTTAGGGACAGGGGGCCAGCATTTT
TRBV7-3	NA	TRBJ2-1	few	CASSYDNDNEQFF	TGTGCCAGCAGCTATGACAATGACAATGAGCAGTTCTTC
TRBV7-9	NA	TRBJ2-7	few	CASSRGSYEQYF	TGTGCCAGCAGTAGAGGGTCCTACGAGCAGTACTTC
TRBV20-1	NA	TRBJ1-2	NA	CSARDRPSGYGYTF	TGCAGTGCTAGAGATCGGCCCTCGGGCTATGGCTACACCTTC
TRBV5-1	NA	TRBJ1-1	once	CASSPVVRQRHSTEAFF	TGCGCCAGCAGCCCGGTCGTCCGACAGCGGCATAGCACTGAAGCTTTCTTT
TRBV20-1	TRBD2	TRBJ2-7	NA	CSAPGLAYEQYF	TGCAGTGCCCCCGGACTAGCTTACGAGCAGTACTTC
TRBV6-1	NA	TRBJ2-5	NA	CASRAQGETQYF	TGTGCCAGCAGGGCCCAGGGGGAGACCCAGTACTTC
TRBV20-1	NA	TRBJ2-5	NA	CSARDRGGGRRYF	TGCAGTGCTAGAGACAGGGGGGGGGGCCGGAGGTACTTC
TRBV4-3	TRBD1	TRBJ1-1	NA	CASSHSGQGIGAFF	TGCGCCAGCAGCCACTCGGGACAGGGTATTGGAGCTTTCTTT
TRBV4-1	NA	TRBJ1-1	few	CASSDPQRRRATEAFF	TGCGCCAGCAGCGATCCCCAACGACGGCGGGCCACTGAAGCTTTCTTT
TRBV7-2	NA	TRBJ1-2	NA	CASSLAAGMSGYTF	TGTGCCAGCAGCTTAGCGGCAGGAATGAGTGGCTACACCTTC
TRBV10-3	NA	TRBJ1-2	NA	CAIREGANYGYTF	TGTGCCATCAGAGAGGGAGCTAACTATGGCTACACCTTC
TRBV6-1	TRBD1	TRBJ2-5	NA	CASSRDRAQETQYF	TGTGCCAGCAGTCGGGACAGGGCGCAAGAGACCCAGTACTTC
TRBV6-2/TRBV6-3	TRBD1	TRBJ1-1	NA	CASSSEGAYTEAFF	TGTGCCAGCAGTTCCGAGGGGGCGTACACTGAAGCTTTCTTT
TRBV7-9	NA	TRBJ1-6	NA	CASSLFGGSRMNSPLHF	TGTGCCAGCAGCTTATTTGGAGGGAGCCGGATGAATTCACCCCTCCACTTT
TRBV6-1	NA	TRBJ2-1	NA	CASSESRGAHNEQFF	TGTGCCAGCAGTGAGTCCAGGGGGGCCCACAATGAGCAGTTCTTC
TRBV7-9	NA	TRBJ1-2	NA	CASTLIGSYTF	TGTGCCAGCACCCTTATAGGGAGCTACACCTTC
TRBV29-1	NA	TRBJ1-2	NA	CSAKHLNYGYTF	TGCAGCGCCAAACACCTAAACTATGGCTACACCTTC
TRBV19	NA	TRBJ1-2	NA	CASTRAGGESFGYTF	TGTGCCAGTACCCGGGCCGGGGGCGAGAGTTTTGGCTACACCTTC
TRBV10-3	NA	TRBJ1-5	few	CAISVSGDQPQHF	TGTGCCATCAGTGTCTCGGGGGATCAGCCCCAGCATTTT
TRBV20-1	TRBD1	TRBJ2-5	once	CSARPLQGSSETQYF	TGCAGTGCTAGACCCCTACAGGGGTCGTCAGAGACCCAGTACTTC
TRBV18	TRBD1	TRBJ2-5	medium-sized	CASSRGRRETQYF	TGTGCCAGCTCAAGGGGGCGACGGGAGACCCAGTACTTC
TRBV19	TRBD2	TRBJ2-3	once	CASSGAGAFTDTQYF	TGTGCCAGTAGCGGAGCGGGGGCCTTCACAGATACGCAGTATTTT
TRBV2	TRBD2	TRBJ2-1	once	CASSSSGSYNEQFF	TGTGCCAGCAGTTCTAGCGGCTCCTACAATGAGCAGTTCTTC
TRBV11-2	NA	TRBJ2-5	NA	CASSLRLAVQETQYF	TGTGCCAGCAGCTTAAGGTTAGCGGTGCAAGAGACCCAGTACTTC
TRBV10-3	NA	TRBJ1-4	NA	CAISEPGGDEKLFF	TGTGCCATCAGTGAGCCCGGCGGTGATGAAAAACTGTTTTTT
TRBV6-1	TRBD2	TRBJ2-3	NA	CASTRVRGTSGVSPTDTQYF	TGTGCCAGCACCAGGGTGCGGGGTACTAGCGGGGTTTCCCCCACAGATACGCAGTATTTT
TRBV7-8	NA	TRBJ1-2	few	CASSLGAGNYGYTF	TGTGCCAGCAGCTTAGGGGCTGGGAACTATGGCTACACCTTC
TRBV20-1	TRBD2	TRBJ2-5	few	CSAPLSGRAQETQYF	TGCAGTGCACCCCTTAGCGGGAGGGCCCAAGAGACCCAGTACTTC
TRBV7-2	NA	TRBJ1-4	NA	CASSRRGGSNEKLFF	TGTGCCAGCAGCCGACGCGGGGGATCCAATGAAAAACTGTTTTTT
TRBV20-1	TRBD2	TRBJ2-2	NA	CSASGLAGGTGELFF	TGCAGTGCTAGCGGACTAGCGGGGGGTACCGGGGAGCTGTTTTTT
TRBV19	NA	TRBJ1-1	NA	CASRISRGSTEAFF	TGTGCCAGTCGTATCTCCCGGGGGAGCACTGAAGCTTTCTTT
TRBV27	NA	TRBJ2-4	NA	CASRRTANTKNIQYF	TGTGCCAGCAGAAGGACAGCGAACACCAAAAACATTCAGTACTTC